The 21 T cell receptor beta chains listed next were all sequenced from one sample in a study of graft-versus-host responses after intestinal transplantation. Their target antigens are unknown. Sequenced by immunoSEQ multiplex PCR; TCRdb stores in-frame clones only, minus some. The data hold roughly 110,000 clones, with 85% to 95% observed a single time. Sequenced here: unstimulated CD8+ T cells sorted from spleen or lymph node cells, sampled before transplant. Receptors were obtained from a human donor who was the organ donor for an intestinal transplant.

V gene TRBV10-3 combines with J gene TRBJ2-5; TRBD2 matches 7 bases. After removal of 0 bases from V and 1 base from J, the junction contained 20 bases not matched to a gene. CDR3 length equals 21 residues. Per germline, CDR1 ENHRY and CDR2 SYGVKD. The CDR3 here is CAISESKGNYRGGNPQETQYF. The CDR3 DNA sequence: TGTGCCATCAGTGAGTCGAAAGGCAACTACCGGGGAGGGAACCCCCAAGAGACCCAGTACTTC.

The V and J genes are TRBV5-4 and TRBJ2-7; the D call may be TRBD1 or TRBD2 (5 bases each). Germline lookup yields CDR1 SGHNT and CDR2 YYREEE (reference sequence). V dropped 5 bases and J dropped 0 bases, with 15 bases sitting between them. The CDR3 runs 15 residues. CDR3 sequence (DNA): TGTGCCAGCAGGGGATGGGACCGGCCCTCCTACGAGCAGTACTTC. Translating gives CASRGWDRPSYEQYF.

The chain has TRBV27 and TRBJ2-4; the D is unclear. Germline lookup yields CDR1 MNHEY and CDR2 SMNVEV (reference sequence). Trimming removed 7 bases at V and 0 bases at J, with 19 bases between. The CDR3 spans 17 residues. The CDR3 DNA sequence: TGTGCCAGCACGAGAGGACGGGTCGAACTAGCCAAAAACATTCAGTACTTC. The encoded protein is CASTRGRVELAKNIQYF.

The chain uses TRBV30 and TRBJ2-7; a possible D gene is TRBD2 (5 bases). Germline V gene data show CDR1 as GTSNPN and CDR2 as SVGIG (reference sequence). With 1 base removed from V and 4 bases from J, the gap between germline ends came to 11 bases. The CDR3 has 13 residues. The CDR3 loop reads CAWSGPGDYEQYF. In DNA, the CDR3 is TGTGCCTGGAGTGGCCCCGGGGATTACGAGCAGTACTTC.

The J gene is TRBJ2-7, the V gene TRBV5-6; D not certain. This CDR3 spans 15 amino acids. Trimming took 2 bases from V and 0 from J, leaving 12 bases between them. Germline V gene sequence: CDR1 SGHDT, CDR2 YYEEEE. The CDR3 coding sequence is TGTGCCAGCAGCTTTATCAGCTCCTTCTCCTACGAGCAGTACTTC. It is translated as CASSFISSFSYEQYF.

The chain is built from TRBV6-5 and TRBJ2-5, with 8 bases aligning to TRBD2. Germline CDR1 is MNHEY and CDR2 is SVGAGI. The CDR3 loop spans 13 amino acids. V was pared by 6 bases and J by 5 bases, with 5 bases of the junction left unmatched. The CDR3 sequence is CASRGGTRETQYF. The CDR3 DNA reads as TGTGCCAGCAGGGGCGGGACTAGGGAGACCCAGTACTTC.

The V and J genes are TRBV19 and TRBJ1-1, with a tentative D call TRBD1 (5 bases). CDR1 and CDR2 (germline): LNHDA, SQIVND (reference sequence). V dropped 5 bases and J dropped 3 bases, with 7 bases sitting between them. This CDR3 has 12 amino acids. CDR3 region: CASSPGDTEAFF. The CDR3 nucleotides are TGTGCCAGTAGTCCGGGGGACACTGAAGCTTTCTTT.

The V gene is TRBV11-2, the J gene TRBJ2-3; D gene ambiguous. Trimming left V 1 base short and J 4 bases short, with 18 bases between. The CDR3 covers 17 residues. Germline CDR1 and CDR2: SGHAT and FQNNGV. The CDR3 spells CASSLVTTLLVPDTQYF. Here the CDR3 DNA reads TGTGCCAGCAGCTTAGTCACGACCCTCCTTGTTCCAGATACGCAGTATTTT.

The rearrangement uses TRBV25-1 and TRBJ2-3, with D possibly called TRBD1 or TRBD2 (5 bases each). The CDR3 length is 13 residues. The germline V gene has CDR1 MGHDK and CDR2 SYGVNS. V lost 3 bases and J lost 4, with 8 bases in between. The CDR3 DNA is TGTGCCAGCAGTGATATGGGGGCAGATACGCAGTATTTT. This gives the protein CASSDMGADTQYF.

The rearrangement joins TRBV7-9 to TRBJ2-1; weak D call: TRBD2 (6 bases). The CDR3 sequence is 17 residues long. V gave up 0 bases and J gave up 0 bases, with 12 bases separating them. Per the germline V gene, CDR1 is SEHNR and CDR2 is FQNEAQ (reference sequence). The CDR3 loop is CASSLAFRESSYNEQFF. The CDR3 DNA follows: TGTGCCAGCAGCTTAGCTTTTCGGGAGAGCTCCTACAATGAGCAGTTCTTC.

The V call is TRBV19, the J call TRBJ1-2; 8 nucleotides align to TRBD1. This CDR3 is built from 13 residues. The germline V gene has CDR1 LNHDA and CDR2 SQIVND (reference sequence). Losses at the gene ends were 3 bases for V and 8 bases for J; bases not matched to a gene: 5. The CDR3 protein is CASSIDRGRGYTF. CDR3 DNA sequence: TGTGCCAGTAGTATCGACAGGGGCAGAGGCTACACCTTC. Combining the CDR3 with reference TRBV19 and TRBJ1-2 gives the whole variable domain DGGITQSPKYLFRKEGQNVTLSCEQNLNHDAMYWYRQDPGQGLRLIYYSQIVNDFQKGDIAEGYSVSREKKESFPLTVTSAQKNPTAFYLCASSIDRGRGYTFGSGTRLTVV.

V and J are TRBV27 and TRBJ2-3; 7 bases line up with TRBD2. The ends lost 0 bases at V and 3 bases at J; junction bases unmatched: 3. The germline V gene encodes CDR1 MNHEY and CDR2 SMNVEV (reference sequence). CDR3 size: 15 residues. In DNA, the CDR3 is TGTGCCAGCAGTTTATCCTCGGGAGGTACAGATACGCAGTATTTT. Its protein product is CASSLSSGGTDTQYF.

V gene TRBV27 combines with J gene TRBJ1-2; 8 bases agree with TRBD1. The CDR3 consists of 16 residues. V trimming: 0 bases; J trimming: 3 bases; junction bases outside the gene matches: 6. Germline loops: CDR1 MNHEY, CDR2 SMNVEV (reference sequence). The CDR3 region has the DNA TGTGCCAGCAGTTTATCGGCGCAGGGGGCCTACTATGGCTACACCTTC. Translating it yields CASSLSAQGAYYGYTF.

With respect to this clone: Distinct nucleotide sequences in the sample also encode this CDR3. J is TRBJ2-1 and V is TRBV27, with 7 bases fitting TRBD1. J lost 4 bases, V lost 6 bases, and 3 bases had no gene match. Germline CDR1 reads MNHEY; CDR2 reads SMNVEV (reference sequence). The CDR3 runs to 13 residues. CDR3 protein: CASSLTGYNEQFF. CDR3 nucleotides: TGTGCCAGCAGCTTGACAGGGTACAATGAGCAGTTCTTC.

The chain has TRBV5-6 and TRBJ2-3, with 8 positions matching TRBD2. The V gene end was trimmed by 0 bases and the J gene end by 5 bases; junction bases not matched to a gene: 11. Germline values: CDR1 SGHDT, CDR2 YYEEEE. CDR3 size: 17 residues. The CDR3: CASSLALSGRGKDTQYF. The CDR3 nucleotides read TGTGCCAGCAGCTTGGCGTTGAGCGGGAGAGGTAAAGATACGCAGTATTTT.

The CDR3: CASSSYSSKNIQYF. CDR3 in DNA: TGTGCCAGCAGTTCTTACAGCAGCAAAAACATTCAGTACTTC. The chain has TRBV28 and TRBJ2-4, with D unclear. CDR3 length equals 14 residues. V lost 4 bases and J lost 3, with 10 bases in between. CDR1 MDHEN and CDR2 SYDVKM come from the germline V gene.

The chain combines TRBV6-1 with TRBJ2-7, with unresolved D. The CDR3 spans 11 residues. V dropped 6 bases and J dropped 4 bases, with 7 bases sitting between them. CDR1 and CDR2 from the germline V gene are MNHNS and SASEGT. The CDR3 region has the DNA TGTGCCAGCAGCGATTGGTACGAGCAGTACTTC. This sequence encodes CASSDWYEQYF.

The CDR3 reads CASSSGTRGINEQFF. The CDR3 coding sequence is TGTGCCAGCAGTTCCGGGACTAGAGGGATCAATGAGCAGTTCTTC. This chain connects TRBV27 to TRBJ2-1; 8 bases align to TRBD2. There are 15 residues in the CDR3. Trimming removed 4 bases from V and 6 bases from J; junction bases left unmatched: 8. Germline-derived CDR1 and CDR2 are MNHEY and SMNVEV (reference sequence).

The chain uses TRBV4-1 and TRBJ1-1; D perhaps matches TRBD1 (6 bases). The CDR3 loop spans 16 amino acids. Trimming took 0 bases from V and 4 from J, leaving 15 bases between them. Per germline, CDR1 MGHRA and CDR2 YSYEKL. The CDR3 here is CASSQDMRGALTEAFF. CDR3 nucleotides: TGCGCCAGCAGCCAAGATATGCGGGGGGCCCTCACTGAAGCTTTCTTT.

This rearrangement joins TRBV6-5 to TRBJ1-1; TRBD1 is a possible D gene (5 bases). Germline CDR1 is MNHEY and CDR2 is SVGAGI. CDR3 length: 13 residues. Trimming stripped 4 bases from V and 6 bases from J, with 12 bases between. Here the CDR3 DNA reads TGTGCCAGCAGTTGGGGCCGGAGAGCTGAAGCTTTCTTT. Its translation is CASSWGRRAEAFF.

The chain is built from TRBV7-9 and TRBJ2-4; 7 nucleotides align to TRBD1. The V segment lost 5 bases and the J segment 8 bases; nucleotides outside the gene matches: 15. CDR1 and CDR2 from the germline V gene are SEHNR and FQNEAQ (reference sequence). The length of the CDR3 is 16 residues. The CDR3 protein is CASSLPPGQVIDIQYF. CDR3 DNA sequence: TGTGCCAGCAGCCTCCCCCCTGGACAGGTTATTGACATTCAGTACTTC.